One and the same sample provided the 3 T cell receptor beta chains below, sequenced in a study of T cell changes during pregnancy in multiple sclerosis. The method was immunoSEQ multiplex PCR; TCRdb's version includes in-frame clones alone and lacks a portion of them. The sample gives 100,000 to 150,000 clones, around 93% of which show up once; less than 7.5% is in the top ten. The source material was peripheral blood, sampled before pregnancy. All receptors come from a female donor with multiple sclerosis, enrolled in a pregnancy study.

The V and J genes are TRBV7-8 and TRBJ1-1; a weak D match, TRBD1 (5 bases). The V end was cut by 0 bases, the J end by 11 bases, with 13 bases between. The CDR3 sequence is 13 residues long. Germline CDR1 is SGHVS and CDR2 is FQNEAQ. The CDR3 reads CASSLAGPAEAFF. The DNA of the CDR3 is TGTGCCAGCAGCTTAGCGGGGCCCGCGGAGGCTTTCTTT.

This chain joins TRBV29-1 and TRBJ2-1, with TRBD2 matching over 12 bases. The CDR3 is 16 residues long. In germline, CDR1 is SQVTM, CDR2 ANQGSEA. The trim removed 4 bases at V and 1 base at J, leaving 5 bases unmatched. Here the CDR3 DNA reads TGCAGCGTTGTCCCAGGACTAGCGGGGTCCTACAATGAGCAGTTCTTC. This translates into CSVVPGLAGSYNEQFF.

The V and J genes are TRBV19 and TRBJ1-1; D remains unclear. The V gene's germline CDR1 is LNHDA and CDR2 SQIVND (reference sequence). CDR3 length: 16 residues. V was shortened by 1 base and J by 4 bases, with 16 bases between the two germline ends. CDR3 nucleotide sequence: TGTGCCAGTAGTATAGGAGGAACGGGGAAGGGCACTGAAGCTTTCTTT. This sequence encodes CASSIGGTGKGTEAFF.